The present entry profiles one T cell receptor (beta chain) with its context. The CDR3 extends over 12 amino acids. V lost 4 bases and J lost 4, with 6 bases in between. TCRdb's copy holds only in-frame clones and misses some; the assay was immunoSEQ multiplex PCR. The table records approximately 280,000 clones, around nine tenths of them present only once. This record belongs to a study of blood T cell repertoires in COVID-19. J is TRBJ2-3 and V is TRBV12-3 or TRBV12-4, with D hard to call. Material for sequencing was peripheral blood. The sequence was obtained from a man aged 40-50 years with acute or convalescent COVID-19. Here the CDR3 reads CASSSSADTQYF. The CDR3 bases are TGTGCCAGCAGTTCCAGCGCAGATACGCAGTATTTT.